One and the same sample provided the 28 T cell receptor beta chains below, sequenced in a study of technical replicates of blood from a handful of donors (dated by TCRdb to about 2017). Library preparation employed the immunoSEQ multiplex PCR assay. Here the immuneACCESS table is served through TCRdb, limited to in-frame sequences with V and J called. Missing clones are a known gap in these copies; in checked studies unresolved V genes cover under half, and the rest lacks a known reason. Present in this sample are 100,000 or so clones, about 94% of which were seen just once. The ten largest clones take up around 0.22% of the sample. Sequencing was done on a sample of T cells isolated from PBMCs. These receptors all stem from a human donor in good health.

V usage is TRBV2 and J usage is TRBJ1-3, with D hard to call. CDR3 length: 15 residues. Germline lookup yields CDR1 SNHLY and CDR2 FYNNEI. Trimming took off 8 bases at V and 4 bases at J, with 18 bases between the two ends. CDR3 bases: TGTGCCAGCCACCTAGCCACCATGTGGGGAAACACCATATATTTT. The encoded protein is CASHLATMWGNTIYF.

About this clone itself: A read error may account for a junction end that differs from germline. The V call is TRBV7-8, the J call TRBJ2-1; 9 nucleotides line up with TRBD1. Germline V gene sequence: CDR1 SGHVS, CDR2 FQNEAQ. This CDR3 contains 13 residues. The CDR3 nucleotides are TGTGCCAGCAGCCTACAAACCGGGACAGGGCCGCTCTTC. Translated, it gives CASSLQTGTGPLF.

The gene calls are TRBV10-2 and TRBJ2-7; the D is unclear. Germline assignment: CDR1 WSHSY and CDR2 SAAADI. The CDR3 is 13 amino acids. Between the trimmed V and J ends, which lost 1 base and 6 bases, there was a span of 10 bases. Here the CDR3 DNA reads TGCGCCAGCAGTGAGTGGCTAGAGGCCGAGCAGTACTTC. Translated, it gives CASSEWLEAEQYF.

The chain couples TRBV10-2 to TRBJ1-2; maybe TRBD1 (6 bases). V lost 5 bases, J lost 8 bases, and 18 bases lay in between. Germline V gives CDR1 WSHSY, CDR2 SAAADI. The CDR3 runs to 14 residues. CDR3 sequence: CASSSGRGYGGYTF. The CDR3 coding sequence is TGCGCCAGCAGTAGCGGCAGGGGTTACGGCGGCTACACCTTC.

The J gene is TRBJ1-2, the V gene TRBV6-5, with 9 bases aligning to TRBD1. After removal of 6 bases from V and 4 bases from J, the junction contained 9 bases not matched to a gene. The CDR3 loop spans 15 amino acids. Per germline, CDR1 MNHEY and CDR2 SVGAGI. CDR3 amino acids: CASRLGQGIGYGYTF. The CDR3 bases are TGTGCCAGCAGACTCGGACAGGGGATAGGCTATGGCTACACCTTC.

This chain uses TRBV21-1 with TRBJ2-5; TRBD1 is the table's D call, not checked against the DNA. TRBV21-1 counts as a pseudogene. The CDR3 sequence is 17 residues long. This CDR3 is CASSDQGDRVKGETQYF. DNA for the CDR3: TGTGCCAGCAGCGATCAAGGTGACAGGGTTAAGGGAGAGACCCAGTACTTC.

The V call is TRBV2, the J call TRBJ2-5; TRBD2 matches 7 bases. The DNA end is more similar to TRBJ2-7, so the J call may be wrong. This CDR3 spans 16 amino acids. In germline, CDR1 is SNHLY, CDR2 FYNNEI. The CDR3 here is CASSEVRAGAGYEQYF. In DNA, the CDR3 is TGTGCCAGCAGTGAAGTTAGGGCGGGAGCTGGGTACGAGCAGTACTTC.

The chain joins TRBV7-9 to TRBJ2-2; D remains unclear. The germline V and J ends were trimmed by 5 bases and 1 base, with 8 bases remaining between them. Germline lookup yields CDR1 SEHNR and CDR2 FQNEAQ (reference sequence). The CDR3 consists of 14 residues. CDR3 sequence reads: CASSPNMNTGELFF. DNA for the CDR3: TGTGCCAGCAGCCCAAACATGAACACCGGGGAGCTGTTTTTT.

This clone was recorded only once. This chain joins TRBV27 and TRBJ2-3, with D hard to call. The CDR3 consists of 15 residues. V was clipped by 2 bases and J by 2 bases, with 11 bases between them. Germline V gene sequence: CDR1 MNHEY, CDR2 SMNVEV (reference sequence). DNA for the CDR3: TGTGCCAGCAGTTTAACAGCAGGTGTCACAGATACGCAGTATTTT. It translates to CASSLTAGVTDTQYF.

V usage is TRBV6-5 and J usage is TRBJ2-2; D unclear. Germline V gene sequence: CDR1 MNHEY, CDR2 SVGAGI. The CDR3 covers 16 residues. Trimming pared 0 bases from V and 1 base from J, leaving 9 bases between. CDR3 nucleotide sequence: TGTGCCAGCAGTTACTCACCGGAGAAGAACACCGGGGAGCTGTTTTTT. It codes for CASSYSPEKNTGELFF.

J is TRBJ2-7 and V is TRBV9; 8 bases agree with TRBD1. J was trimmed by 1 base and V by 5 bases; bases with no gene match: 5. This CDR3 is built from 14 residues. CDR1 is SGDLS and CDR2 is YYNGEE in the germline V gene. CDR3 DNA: TGTGCCAGCAGTCCGACAGGGGCTTCCTACGAGCAGTACTTC. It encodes CASSPTGASYEQYF.

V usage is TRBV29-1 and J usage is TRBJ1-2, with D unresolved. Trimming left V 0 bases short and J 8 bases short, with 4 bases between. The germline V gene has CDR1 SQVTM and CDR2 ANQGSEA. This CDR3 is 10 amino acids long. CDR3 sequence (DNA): TGCAGCGTTGAAGACCCGGGCTACACCTTC. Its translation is CSVEDPGYTF.

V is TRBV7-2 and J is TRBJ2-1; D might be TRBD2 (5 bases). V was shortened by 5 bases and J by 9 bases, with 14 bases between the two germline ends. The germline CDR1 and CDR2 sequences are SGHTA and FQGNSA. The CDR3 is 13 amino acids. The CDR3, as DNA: TGTGCCAGCAGCGGCTATAGCGTAATTGAGCAGTTCTTC. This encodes CASSGYSVIEQFF.

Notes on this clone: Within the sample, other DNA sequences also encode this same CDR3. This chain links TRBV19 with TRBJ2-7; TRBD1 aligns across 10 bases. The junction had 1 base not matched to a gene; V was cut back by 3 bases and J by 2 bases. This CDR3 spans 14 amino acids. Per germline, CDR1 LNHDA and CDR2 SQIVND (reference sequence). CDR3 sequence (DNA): TGTGCCAGTAGTATCGGACAGGGGGCCTACGAGCAGTACTTC. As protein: CASSIGQGAYEQYF.

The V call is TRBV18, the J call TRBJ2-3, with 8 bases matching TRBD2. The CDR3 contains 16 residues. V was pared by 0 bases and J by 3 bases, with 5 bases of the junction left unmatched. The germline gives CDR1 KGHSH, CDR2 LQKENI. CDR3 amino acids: CASSPPLAGRTDTQYF. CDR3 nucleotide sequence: TGTGCCAGCTCACCACCCTTAGCGGGAAGGACAGATACGCAGTATTTT.

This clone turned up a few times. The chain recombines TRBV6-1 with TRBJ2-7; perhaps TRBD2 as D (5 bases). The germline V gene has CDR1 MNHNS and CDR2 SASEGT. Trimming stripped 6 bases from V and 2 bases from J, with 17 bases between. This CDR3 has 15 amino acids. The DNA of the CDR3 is TGTGCCAGCAGGGGGAGACACGATTACCCCTACGAGCAGTACTTC. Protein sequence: CASRGRHDYPYEQYF.

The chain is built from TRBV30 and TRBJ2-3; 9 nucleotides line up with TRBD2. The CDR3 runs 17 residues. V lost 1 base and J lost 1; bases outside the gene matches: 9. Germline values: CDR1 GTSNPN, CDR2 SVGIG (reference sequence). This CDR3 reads CAWSERTSAYGTDTQYF. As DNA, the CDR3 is TGTGCCTGGAGTGAGCGGACTAGCGCGTATGGCACAGATACGCAGTATTTT.

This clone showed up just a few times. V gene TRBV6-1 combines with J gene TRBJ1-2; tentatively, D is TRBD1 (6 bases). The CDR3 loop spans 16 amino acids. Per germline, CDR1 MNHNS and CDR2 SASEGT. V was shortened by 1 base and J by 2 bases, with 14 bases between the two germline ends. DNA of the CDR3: TGTGCCAGCAGTGAAGTGTCTTGGACAGTCAACTATGGCTACACCTTC. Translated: CASSEVSWTVNYGYTF.

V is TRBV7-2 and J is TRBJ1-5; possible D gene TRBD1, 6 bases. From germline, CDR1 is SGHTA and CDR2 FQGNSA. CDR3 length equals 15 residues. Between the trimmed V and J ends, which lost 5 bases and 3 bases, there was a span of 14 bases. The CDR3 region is CASSNYGGANQPQHF. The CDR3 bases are TGTGCCAGCAGCAATTACGGGGGGGCCAATCAGCCCCAGCATTTT.

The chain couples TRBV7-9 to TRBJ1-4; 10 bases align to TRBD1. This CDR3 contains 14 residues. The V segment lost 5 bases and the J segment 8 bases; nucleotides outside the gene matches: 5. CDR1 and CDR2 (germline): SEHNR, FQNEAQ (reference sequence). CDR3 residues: CASSQTGGDEKLFF. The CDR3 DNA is TGTGCCAGCAGCCAGACAGGGGGCGACGAAAAACTGTTTTTT.

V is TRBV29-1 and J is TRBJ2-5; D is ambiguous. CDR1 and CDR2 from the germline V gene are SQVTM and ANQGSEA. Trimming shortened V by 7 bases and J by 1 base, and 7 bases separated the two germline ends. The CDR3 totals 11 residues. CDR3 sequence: CSGGLQETQYF. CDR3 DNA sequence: TGCAGCGGTGGCCTCCAAGAGACCCAGTACTTC.

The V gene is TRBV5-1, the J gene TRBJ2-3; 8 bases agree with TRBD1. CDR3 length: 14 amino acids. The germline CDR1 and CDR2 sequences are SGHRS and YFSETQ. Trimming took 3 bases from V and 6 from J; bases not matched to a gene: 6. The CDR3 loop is CASSWQGADDTQYF. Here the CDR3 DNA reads TGCGCCAGCAGCTGGCAGGGGGCCGACGATACGCAGTATTTT.

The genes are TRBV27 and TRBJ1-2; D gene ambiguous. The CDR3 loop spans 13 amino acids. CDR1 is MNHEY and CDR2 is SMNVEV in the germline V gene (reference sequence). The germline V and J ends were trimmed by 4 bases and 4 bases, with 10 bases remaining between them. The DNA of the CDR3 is TGTGCCAGCAGTTCTGCGGGAGCCTATGGCTACACCTTC. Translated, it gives CASSSAGAYGYTF.

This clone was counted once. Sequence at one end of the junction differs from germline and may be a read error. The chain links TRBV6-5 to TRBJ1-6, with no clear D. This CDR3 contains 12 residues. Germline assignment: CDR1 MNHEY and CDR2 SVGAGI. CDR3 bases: TGTGCCAGCAGTTACTCAGGCAGGAGGTTTAACTTT. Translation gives CASSYSGRRFNF.

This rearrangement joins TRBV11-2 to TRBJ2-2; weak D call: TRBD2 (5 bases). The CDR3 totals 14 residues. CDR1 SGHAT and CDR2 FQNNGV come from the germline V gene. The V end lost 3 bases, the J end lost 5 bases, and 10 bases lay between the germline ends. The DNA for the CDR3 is TGTGCCAGCAGCTTGTTACGAGGGACCGGGGAGCTGTTTTTT. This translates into CASSLLRGTGELFF.

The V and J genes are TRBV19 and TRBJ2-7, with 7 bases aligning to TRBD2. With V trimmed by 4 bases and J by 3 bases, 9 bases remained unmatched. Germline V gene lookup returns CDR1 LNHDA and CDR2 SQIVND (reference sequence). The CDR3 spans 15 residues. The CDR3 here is CASSTVGGSIYEQYF. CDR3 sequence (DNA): TGTGCCAGTAGTACGGTGGGGGGGTCAATCTACGAGCAGTACTTC.

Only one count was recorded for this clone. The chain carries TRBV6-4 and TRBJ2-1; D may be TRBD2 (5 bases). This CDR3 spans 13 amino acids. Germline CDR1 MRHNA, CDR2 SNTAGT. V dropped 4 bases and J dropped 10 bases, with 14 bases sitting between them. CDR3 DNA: TGTGCCAGCAGTGTAGAGGTCTCGGGGGAGCAGTTCTTC. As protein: CASSVEVSGEQFF.

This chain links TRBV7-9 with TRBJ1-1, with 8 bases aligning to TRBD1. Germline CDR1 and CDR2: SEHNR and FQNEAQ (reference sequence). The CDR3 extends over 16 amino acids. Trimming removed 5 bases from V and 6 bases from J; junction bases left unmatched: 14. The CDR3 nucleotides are TGTGCCAGCAGCCCCCAGGACAGGGCTGAGAGGGCTGAAGCTTTCTTT. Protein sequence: CASSPQDRAERAEAFF. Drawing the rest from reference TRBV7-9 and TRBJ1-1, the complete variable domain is DTGVSQNPRHKITKRGQNVTFRCDPISEHNRLYWYRQTLGQGPEFLTYFQNEAQLEKSRLLSDRFSAERPKGSFSTLEIQRTEQGDSAMYLCASSPQDRAERAEAFFGQGTRLTVV.